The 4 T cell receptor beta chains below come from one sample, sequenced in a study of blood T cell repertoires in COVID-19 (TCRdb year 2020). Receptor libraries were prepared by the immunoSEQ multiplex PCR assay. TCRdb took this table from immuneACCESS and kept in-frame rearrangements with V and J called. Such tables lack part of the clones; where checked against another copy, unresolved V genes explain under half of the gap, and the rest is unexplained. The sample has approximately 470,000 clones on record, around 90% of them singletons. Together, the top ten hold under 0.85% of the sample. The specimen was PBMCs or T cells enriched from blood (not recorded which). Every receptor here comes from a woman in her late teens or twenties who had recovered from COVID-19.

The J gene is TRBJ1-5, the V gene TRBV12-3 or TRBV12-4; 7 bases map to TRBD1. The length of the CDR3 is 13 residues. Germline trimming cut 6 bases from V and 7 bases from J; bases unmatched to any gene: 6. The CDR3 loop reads CASSPTGEQPQHF. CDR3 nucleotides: TGTGCCAGCAGCCCTACAGGGGAGCAGCCCCAGCATTTT.

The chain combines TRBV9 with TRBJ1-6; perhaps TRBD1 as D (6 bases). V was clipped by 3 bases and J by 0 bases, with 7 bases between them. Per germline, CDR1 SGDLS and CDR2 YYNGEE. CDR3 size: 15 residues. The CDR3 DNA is TGTGCCAGCAGCGCGACAGGCTCCTATAATTCACCCCTCCACTTT. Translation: CASSATGSYNSPLHF.

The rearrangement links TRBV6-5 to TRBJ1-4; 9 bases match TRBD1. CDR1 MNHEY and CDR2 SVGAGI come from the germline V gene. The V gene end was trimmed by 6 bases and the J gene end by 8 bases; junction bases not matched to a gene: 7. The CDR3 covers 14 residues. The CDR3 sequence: CASRPGQGTEKLFF. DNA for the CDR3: TGTGCCAGCAGACCGGGACAGGGCACCGAAAAACTGTTTTTT.

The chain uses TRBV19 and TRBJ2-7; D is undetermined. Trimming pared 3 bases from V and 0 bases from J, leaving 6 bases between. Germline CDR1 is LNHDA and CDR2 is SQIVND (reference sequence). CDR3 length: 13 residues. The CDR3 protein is CASSMSSSYEQYF. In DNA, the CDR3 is TGTGCCAGTAGTATGAGTAGCTCCTACGAGCAGTACTTC.